The clone carrying this T cell receptor beta chain was seen more than once but under ten times. These data come from a study of identical twins. TCRdb processed the 5' RACE reads anew with MiXCR; each CDR3 protein has one entry. In the table there are approximately 630,000 distinct CDR3 sequences, around 7.4% of which are singletons. Germline assignment: CDR1 DFQATT and CDR2 SNEGSKA (reference sequence). The CDR3 consists of 16 residues. V gave up 3 bases and J gave up 4 bases, with 20 bases separating them. Separately, the same data were catalogued under a study of yellow fever vaccine responses in identical twins.

The chain carries TRBV20-1 and TRBJ2-3; no reliable D call. The sample was PBMCs. This clonotype originated in a woman between 18 and 29 years old in good health. The CDR3 bases are TGCAGTGCTAGGAGTTGGCCCCCGGGTTTTGCAGATACGCAGTATTTT. Translating it yields CSARSWPPGFADTQYF.